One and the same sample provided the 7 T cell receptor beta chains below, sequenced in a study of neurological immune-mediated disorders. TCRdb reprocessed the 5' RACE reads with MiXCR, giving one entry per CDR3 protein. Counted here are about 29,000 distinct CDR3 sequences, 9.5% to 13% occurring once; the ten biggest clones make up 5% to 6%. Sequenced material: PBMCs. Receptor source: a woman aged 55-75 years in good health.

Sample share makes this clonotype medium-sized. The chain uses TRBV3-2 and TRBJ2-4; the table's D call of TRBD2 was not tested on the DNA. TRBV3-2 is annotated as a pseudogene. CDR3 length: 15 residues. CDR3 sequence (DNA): TGTGCCAGCAGCCCAGGACTAGCGGGCCAAAACATTCAGTACTTC. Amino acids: CASSPGLAGQNIQYF.

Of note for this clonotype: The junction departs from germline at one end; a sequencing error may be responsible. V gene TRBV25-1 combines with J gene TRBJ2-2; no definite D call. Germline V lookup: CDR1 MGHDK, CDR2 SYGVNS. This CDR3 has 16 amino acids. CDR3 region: CANSERASSNTGELFF. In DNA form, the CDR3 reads TGTGCCAACAGTGAAAGGGCCTCCTCAAACACCGGGGAGCTGTTTTTT. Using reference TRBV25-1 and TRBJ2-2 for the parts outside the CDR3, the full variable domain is EADIYQTPRYLVIGTGKKITLECSQTMGHDKMYWYQQDPGMELHLIHYSYGVNSTEKGDLSSESTVSRIRTEHFPLTLESARPSHTSQYLCANSERASSNTGELFFGEGSRLTVL.

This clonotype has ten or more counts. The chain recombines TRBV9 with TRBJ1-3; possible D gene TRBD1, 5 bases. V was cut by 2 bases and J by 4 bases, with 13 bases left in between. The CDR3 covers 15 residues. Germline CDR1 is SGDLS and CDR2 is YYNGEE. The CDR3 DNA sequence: TGTGCCAGCAGCGTTCAGGGTTGGTTCGGAAACACCATATATTTT. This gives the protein CASSVQGWFGNTIYF. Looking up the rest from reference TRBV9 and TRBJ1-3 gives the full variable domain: DSGVTQTPKHLITATGQRVTLRCSPRSGDLSVYWYQQSLDQGLQFLIQYYNGEERAKGNILERFSAQQFPDLHSELNLSSLELGDSALYFCASSVQGWFGNTIYFGEGSWLTVV.

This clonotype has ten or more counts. DNA for the CDR3: TGTGCCAGCAGCCGGAAAGGTGCCTACAATGAGCAGTTCTTC. Its protein is CASSRKGAYNEQFF. The chain links TRBV7-2 to TRBJ2-1; unclear D gene. V lost 5 bases to trimming and J lost 2 bases, with 10 bases between them. Per the germline V gene, CDR1 is SGHTA and CDR2 is FQGNSA. This CDR3 has 14 residues. Complete variable domain (other parts from reference TRBV7-2 and TRBJ2-1): GAGVSQSPSNKVTEKGKDVELRCDPISGHTALYWYRQSLGQGLEFLIYFQGNSAPDKSGLPSDRFSAERTGGSVSTLTIQRTQQEDSAVYLCASSRKGAYNEQFFGPGTRLTVL.

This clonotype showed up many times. CDR3 nucleotides: TGTGCCAGCAGTTTAATAGCGGGGGTTTTCTCTGGGGCCAACGTCCTGACTTTC. Amino acid sequence: CASSLIAGVFSGANVLTF. The V call is TRBV12-3 or TRBV12-4, the J call TRBJ2-6, with 9 bases matching TRBD2. The CDR3 has 18 residues. The trim removed 2 bases at V and 0 bases at J, leaving 5 bases unmatched.

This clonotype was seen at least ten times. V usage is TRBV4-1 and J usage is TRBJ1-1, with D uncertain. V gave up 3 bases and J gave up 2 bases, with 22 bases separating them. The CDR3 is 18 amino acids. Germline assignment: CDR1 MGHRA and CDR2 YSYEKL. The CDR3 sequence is CASSHRRDRTDPNTEAFF. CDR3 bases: TGCGCCAGCAGCCACAGAAGAGACCGAACAGACCCTAACACTGAAGCTTTCTTT.

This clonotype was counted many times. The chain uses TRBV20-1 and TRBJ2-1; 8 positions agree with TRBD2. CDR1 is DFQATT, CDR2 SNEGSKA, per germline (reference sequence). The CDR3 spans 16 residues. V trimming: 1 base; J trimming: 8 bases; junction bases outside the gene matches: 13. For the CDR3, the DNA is TGCAGTGCTAGAGCTCCCGGGACTAGGATTTTCGATGAGCAGTTCTTC. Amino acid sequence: CSARAPGTRIFDEQFF.